This entry lists 6 T cell receptor beta chains sequenced from one sample in a study of beta chain features in type 1 diabetes. Of the isolated RNA, all was reverse transcribed, and so the sequenced material was expressed TCRB transcripts. Profiling relied on immunoSEQ multiplex PCR, and the TCRdb table lists in-frame clones only, not all of them. Of about 200,000 clones in the sample, about a tenth were seen once. The specimen sequenced was central memory CD4+ T cells from blood. The source is a man aged 18 to 29 in good health.

This chain links TRBV14 with TRBJ1-4; 7 bases align to TRBD1. The CDR3 spans 16 residues. Looked up from germline, CDR1 is SGHDN and CDR2 is FVKESK. V dropped 4 bases and J dropped 5; count of bases not matched to a gene: 10. CDR3 sequence: CASSRGPGQLNEKLFF. CDR3 nucleotide sequence: TGTGCCAGCAGCCGAGGACCGGGACAGCTGAATGAAAAACTGTTTTTT.

This clone was detected ten times or more. The sample holds other DNA sequences that translate to the same CDR3. The rearrangement uses TRBV29-1 and TRBJ2-1; 12 bases align to TRBD2. Germline lookup yields CDR1 SQVTM and CDR2 ANQGSEA. The CDR3 is made up of 15 amino acids. Trimming cost V 5 bases and J 4 bases; bases outside gene matches: 6. In DNA, the CDR3 is TGCAGCGTTCCTAGGACTAGCGGGGCTTACAATGAGCAGTTCTTC. It translates to CSVPRTSGAYNEQFF.

This clone was counted at least ten times. The CDR3 reads CASSPRTSDEQFF. Written as DNA, the CDR3 is TGTGCCAGCAGTCCAAGGACTAGCGATGAGCAGTTCTTC. J is TRBJ2-1 and V is TRBV28, with 9 bases fitting TRBD2. J lost 8 bases, V lost 5 bases, and 4 bases had no gene match. Germline CDR1 and CDR2: MDHEN and SYDVKM. The CDR3 sequence is 13 residues long. Drawing the rest from reference TRBV28 and TRBJ2-1, the complete variable domain is DVKVTQSSRYLVKRTGEKVFLECVQDMDHENMFWYRQDPGLGLRLIYFSYDVKMKEKGDIPEGYSVSREKKERFSLILESASTNQTSMYLCASSPRTSDEQFFGPGTRLTVL.

This clone turned up a few times. The CDR3 region has the DNA TGTGCCAGCAGTGAGACTAGCGGAACAGATACGCAGTATTTT. This gives the protein CASSETSGTDTQYF. This chain uses TRBV11-2 with TRBJ2-3, with 9 nucleotides matching TRBD2. Germline values: CDR1 SGHAT, CDR2 FQNNGV. The length of the CDR3 is 14 residues. J lost 3 bases, V lost 6 bases, and 4 bases had no gene match.

This clone has only a few counts. This chain joins TRBV7-2 and TRBJ2-7, with 8 positions matching TRBD1. Germline CDR1 reads SGHTA; CDR2 reads FQGNSA. Trimming at V came to 1 base and at J to 6 bases, leaving 17 bases not matched to a gene. This CDR3 has 18 amino acids. Here the CDR3 reads CASSLVVGVGRGRVEQYF. Written as DNA, the CDR3 is TGTGCCAGCAGCTTAGTCGTCGGAGTGGGCAGGGGGCGAGTCGAGCAGTACTTC. The entire variable domain, with the rest obtained from reference TRBV7-2 and TRBJ2-7, is as follows: GAGVSQSPSNKVTEKGKDVELRCDPISGHTALYWYRQSLGQGLEFLIYFQGNSAPDKSGLPSDRFSAERTGGSVSTLTIQRTQQEDSAVYLCASSLVVGVGRGRVEQYFGPGTRLTVT.

This clone has more than one count but fewer than ten. The CDR3 sequence is CAISEYSGTTYEQYF. The DNA of the CDR3 is TGTGCCATCAGTGAGTATAGCGGGACAACCTACGAGCAGTACTTC. The chain combines TRBV10-3 with TRBJ2-7; 8 positions match TRBD2. V trimming: 1 base; J trimming: 2 bases; junction bases outside the gene matches: 4. CDR1 is ENHRY and CDR2 is SYGVKD in the germline V gene. The CDR3 consists of 15 residues.